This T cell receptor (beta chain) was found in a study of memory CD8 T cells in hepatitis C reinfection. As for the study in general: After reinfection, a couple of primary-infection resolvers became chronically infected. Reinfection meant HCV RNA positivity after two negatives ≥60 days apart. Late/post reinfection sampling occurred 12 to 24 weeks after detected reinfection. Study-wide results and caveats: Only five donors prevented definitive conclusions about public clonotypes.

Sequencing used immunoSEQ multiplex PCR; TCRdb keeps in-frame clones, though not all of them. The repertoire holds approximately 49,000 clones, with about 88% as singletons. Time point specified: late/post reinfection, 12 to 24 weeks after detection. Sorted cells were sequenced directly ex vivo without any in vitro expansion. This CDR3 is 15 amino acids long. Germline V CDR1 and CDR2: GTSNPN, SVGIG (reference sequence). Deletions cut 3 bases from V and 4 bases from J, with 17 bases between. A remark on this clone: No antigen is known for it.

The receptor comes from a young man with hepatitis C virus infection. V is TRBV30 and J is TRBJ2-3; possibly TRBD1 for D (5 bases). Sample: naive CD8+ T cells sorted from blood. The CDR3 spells CAWRGEAMGPDTQYF. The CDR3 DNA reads TGTGCCTGGAGAGGAGAGGCTATGGGGCCAGATACGCAGTATTTT.